The 6 T cell receptor beta chains listed next were all sequenced from one sample in a study of T-cell reconstitution after alpha-beta-depleted transplantation in children (dated by TCRdb to about 2016). The receptor library was made with PCR. TCRdb shows the sequencer as Illumina HiSeq 2500. TCR library preparation used molecular barcoding, with unique molecular identifiers applied to normalize quantification of the TCRbeta repertoire. Clones were called with MiXCR by TCRdb after fastp trimmed the public reads at Q25, and only in-frame beta chains were retained. Entries that share a CDR3 protein sequence are merged under the most common genes and DNA. The sample data list 450,000 to 500,000 distinct CDR3 sequences, and around 12% of these were observed just once. The ten largest clones add up to more than 5.5% of the sample. The sequencing here drew on PBMCs from the stem cell graft donor, taken from the stem cell graft. The receptors come from a human donor who donated a stem cell graft to a child with combined immunodeficiency.

This clonotype has more than one count but fewer than ten. The V and J genes are TRBV4-2 and TRBJ2-5; the match to TRBD2 covers 9 bases. Germline-derived CDR1 and CDR2 are LGHNA and YNFKEQ. V lost 3 bases to trimming and J lost 4 bases; unmatched junction nucleotides: 3. This CDR3 has 14 amino acids. CDR3 sequence (DNA): TGTGCCAGCAGCCATGGACTAGCGTTAGAGACCCAGTACTTC. It translates to CASSHGLALETQYF.

This clonotype was observed a handful of times. The V call is TRBV27, the J call TRBJ2-3, with 8 positions matching TRBD2. This CDR3 region has 17 residues. Germline values: CDR1 MNHEY, CDR2 SMNVEV (reference sequence). With V trimmed by 6 bases and J by 6 bases, 17 bases remained unmatched. Here the CDR3 DNA reads TGTGCCAGCAGCCTCTCCTCGGCGAGCGGGAGTTCCGATACGCAGTATTTT. It specifies CASSLSSASGSSDTQYF.

This clonotype was seen many times. The gene calls are TRBV4-3 and TRBJ2-1, with D perhaps TRBD2 (5 bases). Germline V lookup: CDR1 LGHNA, CDR2 YSLEER. V was clipped by 4 bases and J by 0 bases, with 16 bases between them. This CDR3 region has 17 residues. CDR3 nucleotides: TGCGCCAGCAGCCCCGGGGTAGCGACCAGCTCCTACAATGAGCAGTTCTTC. It is translated as CASSPGVATSSYNEQFF.

This chain joins TRBV7-2 and TRBJ2-7; 16 bases are shared with TRBD2. The CDR3 sequence is 14 residues long. The trim removed 4 bases at V and 12 bases at J, leaving 6 bases unmatched. Germline V lookup: CDR1 SGHTA, CDR2 FQGNSA. The CDR3 coding sequence is TGTGCCAGCAGCTCGGGACTAGCGGGAGGGCCTTGGTACTTC. This encodes CASSSGLAGGPWYF. Full variable domain (outside the CDR3, taken from reference TRBV7-2 and TRBJ2-7): GAGVSQSPSNKVTEKGKDVELRCDPISGHTALYWYRQSLGQGLEFLIYFQGNSAPDKSGLPSDRFSAERTGGSVSTLTIQRTQQEDSAVYLCASSSGLAGGPWYFGPGTRLTVT.

The genes are TRBV5-1 and TRBJ2-3, with D possibly being TRBD2 (5 bases). This CDR3 contains 13 residues. The germline V gene encodes CDR1 SGHRS and CDR2 YFSETQ. V was clipped by 3 bases and J by 6 bases, with 11 bases between them. The CDR3 loop is CASSSSGLDTQYF. DNA of the CDR3: TGCGCCAGCAGCTCCAGCGGCTTGGATACGCAGTATTTT. Looking up the rest from reference TRBV5-1 and TRBJ2-3 gives the full variable domain: KAGVTQTPRYLIKTRGQQVTLSCSPISGHRSVSWYQQTPGQGLQFLFEYFSETQRNKGNFPGRFSGRQFSNSRSEMNVSTLELGDSALYLCASSSSGLDTQYFGPGTRLTVL.

This clonotype was detected a few times. The gene calls are TRBV7-6 and TRBJ2-3; 7 bases are a match to TRBD2. The V segment lost 5 bases and the J segment 2 bases; nucleotides outside the gene matches: 19. Germline assignment: CDR1 SGHVS and CDR2 FNYEAQ. The CDR3 is 19 residues long. The CDR3 spells CASSLLTINERELTDTQYF. The DNA of the CDR3 is TGTGCCAGCAGCCTACTCACGATTAACGAGCGGGAACTCACAGATACGCAGTATTTT.